These 17 T cell receptor beta chains were sequenced from one sample in a study of CD8 T cells in Susac syndrome. Reverse transcription of roughly 0.45 to 1 ug RNA was performed with random hexamers. TCRdb ran MiXCR on the immunoSEQ multiplex PCR reads and lists one entry per CDR3 protein. The sample lists 160,000 or so distinct CDR3 sequences, approximately 96% occurring once. The sequenced sample was CD4+ T cells from PBMCs. Receptor source: a human donor with Susac syndrome.

The V call is TRBV7-2, the J call TRBJ2-3; 8 nucleotides line up with TRBD2. J lost 8 bases, V lost 5 bases, and 15 bases had no gene match. The CDR3 spans 16 residues. Germline V gene lookup returns CDR1 SGHTA and CDR2 FQGNSA. The CDR3 loop is CASSLMVNGGAGTQYF. The CDR3 nucleotides read TGTGCCAGCAGCCTAATGGTGAACGGGGGGGCGGGTACGCAGTATTTT.

The rearrangement uses TRBV12-5 and TRBJ2-5; D not resolved. The CDR3 contains 12 residues. Deletions cut 2 bases from V and 1 base from J, with 2 bases between. Germline lookup yields CDR1 LGHNT and CDR2 FRNRAP. CDR3 sequence (DNA): TGTGCTAGTGGTTTGTCCCAAGAGACCCAGTACTTC. Amino acids: CASGLSQETQYF.

This chain joins TRBV7-2 and TRBJ2-6, with D tentatively TRBD2 (6 bases). The CDR3 extends over 15 amino acids. Trimming left V 3 bases short and J 2 bases short, with 8 bases between. Germline CDR1 SGHTA, CDR2 FQGNSA. CDR3 amino acids: CASSLGGAGANVLTF. CDR3 coding DNA: TGTGCCAGCAGCTTGGGGGGAGCTGGGGCCAACGTCCTGACTTTC. The complete variable domain, with remaining parts taken from reference TRBV7-2 and TRBJ2-6, reads GAGVSQSPSNKVTEKGKDVELRCDPISGHTALYWYRQSLGQGLEFLIYFQGNSAPDKSGLPSDRFSAERTGGSVSTLTIQRTQQEDSAVYLCASSLGGAGANVLTFGAGSRLTVL.

The V and J genes are TRBV5-4 and TRBJ2-4, with unresolved D. CDR3 length equals 16 residues. V lost 0 bases, J lost 0 bases, and 10 bases lay in between. In germline, CDR1 is SGHNT, CDR2 YYREEE (reference sequence). CDR3 region: CASSLGETLAKNIQYF. CDR3 nucleotide sequence: TGTGCCAGCAGCTTGGGAGAGACTCTAGCCAAAAACATTCAGTACTTC.

This chain connects TRBV15 to TRBJ2-1; the D gene is possibly TRBD2 (5 bases). Trimming removed 3 bases at V and 9 bases at J, with 12 bases between. CDR1 is LNHNV and CDR2 is YYDKDF in the germline V gene (reference sequence). This CDR3 region has 13 residues. In nucleotides, the CDR3 is TGTGCCACCAGCAGGACCGAAGGGAGTGAGCAGTTCTTC. Encoded protein: CATSRTEGSEQFF.

V is TRBV29-1 and J is TRBJ2-2; D might be TRBD1 (5 bases). CDR3 length equals 15 residues. The germline V gene encodes CDR1 SQVTM and CDR2 ANQGSEA. The germline V and J ends were trimmed by 4 bases and 2 bases, with 14 bases remaining between them. CDR3 nucleotide sequence: TGCAGCGTTGCGCCCTTAGACAGTAACACCGGGGAGCTGTTTTTT. As protein: CSVAPLDSNTGELFF.

J is TRBJ1-5 and V is TRBV9; the match to TRBD1 covers 10 bases. This CDR3 is 15 amino acids long. V dropped 0 bases and J dropped 6; count of bases not matched to a gene: 3. CDR1 SGDLS and CDR2 YYNGEE come from the germline V gene. CDR3 region: CASSVGGQGSQPQHF. Written as DNA, the CDR3 is TGTGCCAGCAGCGTAGGGGGACAGGGGAGTCAGCCCCAGCATTTT.

The chain is built from TRBV18 and TRBJ2-7; 9 bases align to TRBD1. The V gene's germline CDR1 is KGHSH and CDR2 LQKENI. Unmatched junction bases numbered 4, after V lost 4 bases and J lost 6 bases. The CDR3 sequence is 13 residues long. The CDR3, as DNA: TGTGCCAGCTCACTGGACAGGGGATCCGAGCAGTACTTC. This sequence encodes CASSLDRGSEQYF.

V and J are TRBV20-1 and TRBJ1-4; TRBD1 agrees at 7 bases. CDR1 and CDR2 (germline): DFQATT, SNEGSKA (reference sequence). CDR3 length: 14 residues. After removal of 6 bases from V and 2 bases from J, the junction contained 6 bases not matched to a gene. The CDR3 sequence is CSAGRDSTNEKLFF. DNA of the CDR3: TGCAGTGCAGGCCGGGACAGTACTAATGAAAAACTGTTTTTT.

V and J are TRBV14 and TRBJ1-1; no firm D call. Germline CDR1 SGHDN, CDR2 FVKESK. The V end was cut by 2 bases, the J end by 0 bases, with 10 bases between. The CDR3 totals 15 residues. CDR3 region: CASSQQLNMNTEAFF. In nucleotides, the CDR3 is TGTGCCAGCAGCCAACAGTTAAACATGAACACTGAAGCTTTCTTT.

This chain joins TRBV13 and TRBJ1-4; D is possibly TRBD1 (5 bases). The V and J ends lost 5 bases and 5 bases respectively, with 18 bases between them. There are 16 residues in the CDR3. Per the germline V gene, CDR1 is PRHDT and CDR2 is FYEKMQ (reference sequence). CDR3 loop: CASSARLGGTNEKLFF. CDR3 bases: TGTGCCAGCAGCGCCCGCTTAGGAGGGACGAATGAAAAACTGTTTTTT. Combining the CDR3 with reference TRBV13 and TRBJ1-4 gives the whole variable domain AAGVIQSPRHLIKEKRETATLKCYPIPRHDTVYWYQQGPGQDPQFLISFYEKMQSDKGSIPDRFSAQQFSDYHSELNMSSLELGDSALYFCASSARLGGTNEKLFFGSGTQLSVL.

The chain has TRBV6-2 or TRBV6-3 and TRBJ1-5, with D unresolved. Germline V gene data show CDR1 as MNHEY and CDR2 as SVGEGT. This CDR3 contains 13 residues. V lost 6 bases and J 3 bases, leaving 9 bases between the germline ends. For the CDR3, the DNA is TGTGCCAGCAGGTCAGCCTCCAATCAGCCCCAGCATTTT. This gives the protein CASRSASNQPQHF.

This rearrangement joins TRBV7-9 to TRBJ2-7, with D possibly being TRBD1 (5 bases). Germline V gives CDR1 SEHNR, CDR2 FQNEAQ (reference sequence). Deletions cut 6 bases from V and 10 bases from J, with 19 bases between. CDR3 length: 13 residues. DNA of the CDR3: TGTGCCAGCAGTCCGGACACCGAAGACCCCCAGTACTTC. Translating gives CASSPDTEDPQYF.

The chain employs TRBV18 and TRBJ1-2; D is perhaps TRBD1 (5 bases). Deletions cut 6 bases from V and 4 bases from J, with 18 bases between. This CDR3 region has 15 residues. Germline values: CDR1 KGHSH, CDR2 LQKENI. DNA for the CDR3: TGTGCCAGCTCCCATTTGGAGGACATCAGCTATGGCTACACCTTC. Translation: CASSHLEDISYGYTF.

V is TRBV19 and J is TRBJ1-6; the match to TRBD1 covers 10 bases. Trimming removed 8 bases from V and 11 bases from J; junction bases left unmatched: 6. The germline gives CDR1 LNHDA, CDR2 SQIVND (reference sequence). The CDR3 runs 13 residues. This CDR3 reads CASSTGGATPLHF. In nucleotides, the CDR3 is TGTGCCAGTTCGACAGGGGGCGCGACACCCCTCCACTTT.

The V gene is TRBV7-2, the J gene TRBJ2-1; D remains unclear. This CDR3 has 12 residues. CDR1 is SGHTA, CDR2 FQGNSA, per germline. Trimming took 5 bases from V and 10 from J, leaving 12 bases between them. In nucleotides, the CDR3 is TGTGCCAGCAGCCAGACCTGGGAAGAGCAGTTCTTC. It codes for CASSQTWEEQFF. Drawing the rest from reference TRBV7-2 and TRBJ2-1, the complete variable domain is GAGVSQSPSNKVTEKGKDVELRCDPISGHTALYWYRQSLGQGLEFLIYFQGNSAPDKSGLPSDRFSAERTGGSVSTLTIQRTQQEDSAVYLCASSQTWEEQFFGPGTRLTVL.

This clonotype was recorded once. The chain combines TRBV29-1 with TRBJ2-5; TRBD2 aligns across 11 bases. Germline CDR1 and CDR2: SQVTM and ANQGSEA. This CDR3 has 14 residues. V dropped 7 bases and J dropped 5; count of bases not matched to a gene: 9. In DNA, the CDR3 is TGCAGCGCCGGACTAGCGGGTCGGGGGGAGACCCAGTACTTC. Encoded protein: CSAGLAGRGETQYF.